This T cell receptor (beta chain) is from a study of technical replicates of blood from a few donors (dated by TCRdb to the late 2010s). As for this clone: Its antigen specificity is not known. No much larger clone is present one base from it, and per-base qualities are unavailable.

Libraries were made using the immunoSEQ multiplex PCR assay. TCRdb's version of the immuneACCESS table is confined to in-frame rearrangements and falls short of the full clone set. An unresolved V gene accounts for under half of the shortfall where checked; the remainder is of unknown origin. The sample yields about 97,000 clones; about 94% were counted once. Together, the top ten hold 0.3% to 0.35% of the sample. Specimen: T cells isolated from PBMCs. This TCR derives from a human donor in good health.

The CDR3 protein sequence reads: CASSSNSGVGTGELFF. The nucleotide sequence reads TGTGCCAGCAGCTCGAATTCGGGGGTCGGCACCGGGGAGCTGTTTTTT. The V gene is TRBV7-2 and the J gene is TRBJ2-2; a tentative D call is TRBD2 (6 bases match). From the germline V gene, CDR1 is SGHTA and CDR2 is FQGNSA. V was cut back by 4 bases and J by 4 bases, leaving a gap of 16 bases between them. The CDR3 measures 16 amino acids from cysteine to phenylalanine. CDR3 DNA is the only sequence kept; it has 48 bases, read in frame from the first base.